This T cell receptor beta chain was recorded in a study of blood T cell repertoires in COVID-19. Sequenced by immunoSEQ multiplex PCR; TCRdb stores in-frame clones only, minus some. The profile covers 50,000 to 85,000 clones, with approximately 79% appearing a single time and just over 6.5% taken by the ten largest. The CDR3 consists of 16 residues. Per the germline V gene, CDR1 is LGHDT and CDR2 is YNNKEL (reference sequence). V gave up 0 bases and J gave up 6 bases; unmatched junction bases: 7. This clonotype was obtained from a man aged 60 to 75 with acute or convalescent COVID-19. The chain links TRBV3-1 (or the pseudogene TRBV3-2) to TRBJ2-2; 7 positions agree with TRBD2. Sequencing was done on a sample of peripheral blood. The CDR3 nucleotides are TGTGCCAGCAGCCAAGATCGGGGGGTTTCCCCCGGGGAGCTGTTTTTT. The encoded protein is CASSQDRGVSPGELFF.